The T cell receptor beta chain under discussion was sequenced for a study of cytomegalovirus exposure and HLA in healthy donors. This clone turned up a few times. Researchers ran the PCR with 60 Vbeta and 13 Jbeta primers. Data came from immunoSEQ multiplex PCR; TCRdb stores just in-frame clones and leaves some out. Of 120,000 to 150,000 clones listed, 80% are singletons. The sample comprised PBMCs. The receptor comes from a man aged 25 to 45 in good health and CMV-seronegative.

The CDR3 DNA follows: TGTGCCATCAGTGAGTCAACTCACCCGGGGCCCCAGCATTTT. It translates to CAISESTHPGPQHF. This chain links TRBV10-3 with TRBJ1-5, with D uncertain. V was pared by 0 bases and J by 9 bases, with 12 bases between. The CDR3 covers 14 residues. Germline V lookup: CDR1 ENHRY, CDR2 SYGVKD.